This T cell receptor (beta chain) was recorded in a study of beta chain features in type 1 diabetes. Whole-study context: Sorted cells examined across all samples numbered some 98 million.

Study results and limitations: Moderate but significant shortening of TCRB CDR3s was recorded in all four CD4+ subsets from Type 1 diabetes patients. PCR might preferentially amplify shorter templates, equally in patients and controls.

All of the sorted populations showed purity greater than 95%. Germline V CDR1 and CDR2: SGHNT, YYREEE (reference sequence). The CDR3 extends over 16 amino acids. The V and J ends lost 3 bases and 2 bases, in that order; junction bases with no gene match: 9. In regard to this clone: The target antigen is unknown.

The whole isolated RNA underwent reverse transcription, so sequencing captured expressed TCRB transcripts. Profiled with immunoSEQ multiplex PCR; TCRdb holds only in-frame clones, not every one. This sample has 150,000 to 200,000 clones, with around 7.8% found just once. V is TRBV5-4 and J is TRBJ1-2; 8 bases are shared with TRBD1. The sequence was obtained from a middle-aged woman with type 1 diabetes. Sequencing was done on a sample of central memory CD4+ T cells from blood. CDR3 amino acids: CASSSLTGASNYGYTF. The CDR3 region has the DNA TGTGCCAGCAGCTCACTGACAGGGGCCTCCAACTATGGCTACACCTTC.